This T cell receptor (beta chain) comes out of a study of a mutant IDH1 vaccine in newly diagnosed glioma. Study details: Patients were pretreated with radiotherapy, temozolomide, or both, mostly both.

This table comes from immunoSEQ multiplex PCR, and its TCRdb copy is limited to in-frame clones, with some not included. The data contain around 18,000 clones, about 95% of them singletons. Trimming cost V 7 bases and J 8 bases, with 26 bases left between them. The germline V gene encodes CDR1 SEHNR and CDR2 FQNEAQ (reference sequence). The CDR3 is made up of 16 amino acids. The time point denotes: baseline, week 1 (first vaccination visit). Treatment here: pre-vaccination baseline after standard-of-care therapy. The chain joins TRBV7-9 to TRBJ1-2; maybe TRBD1 (6 bases). Sample: peripheral blood mononuclear cells (PBMCs), taken from a glioma patient treated with radiotherapy, temozolomide or both. The origin of this receptor is a woman aged 18-35 years with glioma. Some clones in this sample may be carry-over from other donors' samples. CDR3 loop: CASTINAGGASGGYTF. The DNA of the CDR3 is TGTGCCAGCACCATTAATGCGGGGGGCGCCTCGGGCGGCTACACCTTC.